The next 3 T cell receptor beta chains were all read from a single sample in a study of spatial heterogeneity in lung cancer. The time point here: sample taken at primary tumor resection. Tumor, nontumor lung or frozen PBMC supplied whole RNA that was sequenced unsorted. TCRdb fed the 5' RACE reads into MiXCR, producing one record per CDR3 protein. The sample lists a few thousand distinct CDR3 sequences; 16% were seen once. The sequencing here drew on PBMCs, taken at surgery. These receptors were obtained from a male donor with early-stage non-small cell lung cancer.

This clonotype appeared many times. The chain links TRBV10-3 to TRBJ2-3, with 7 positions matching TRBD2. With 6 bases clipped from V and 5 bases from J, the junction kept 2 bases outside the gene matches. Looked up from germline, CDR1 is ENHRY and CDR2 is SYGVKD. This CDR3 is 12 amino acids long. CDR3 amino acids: CAIRSGGDTQYF. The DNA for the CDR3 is TGTGCCATCAGATCGGGGGGAGATACGCAGTATTTT.

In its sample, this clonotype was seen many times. CDR3 DNA: TGCAGCGCTGACCACTTACAAGGCTCCTACAATGAGCAGTTCTTC. This sequence encodes CSADHLQGSYNEQFF. The chain is built from TRBV29-1 and TRBJ2-1; D uncertain. CDR1 and CDR2 (germline): SQVTM, ANQGSEA. V was cut by 7 bases and J by 0 bases, with 16 bases left in between. The CDR3 length is 15 residues.

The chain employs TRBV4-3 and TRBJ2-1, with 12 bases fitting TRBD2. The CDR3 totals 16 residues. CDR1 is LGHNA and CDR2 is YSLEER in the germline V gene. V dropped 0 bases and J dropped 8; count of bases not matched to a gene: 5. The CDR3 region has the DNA TGCGCCAGCAGCCAAGATTCGGCTAGCGGGAGGGATGAGCAGTTCTTC. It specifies CASSQDSASGRDEQFF.